These T cell receptor beta chains were read from a single sample in a study of blood T cell repertoires in COVID-19. Only in-frame clones appear in the TCRdb table, and some are missing; sequencing was by immunoSEQ multiplex PCR. The sample records about 150,000 clones, around four fifths being singletons. The sequencing input was peripheral blood. The receptors come from a woman of 80 years or more with COVID-19, enrolled during active disease. CDR3s include the opening cysteine and the closing phenylalanine or tryptophan. D genes are given only for firm matches. Expanded clones get a size class; other rows say once, few or many, or leave the size out.

D: -; J: TRBJ1-4; V: TRBV5-1; length: 12; size: once; DNA: TGCGCCAGCAGGACGGGTTATGGGAAACTGTTTTTT; CDR3: CASRTGYGKLFF
D: TRBD1; J: TRBJ1-5; V: TRBV25-1; length: 13; size: -; DNA: TGTGCCAGCAGGGGACAGGGAGGTCAGCCCCAGCATTTT; CDR3: CASRGQGGQPQHF
D: TRBD2; J: TRBJ2-5; V: TRBV5-1; length: 15; size: -; DNA: TGCGCCAGCAGTTTAGCGGGGGGGTCCCTTCAGACCCAGTACTTC; CDR3: CASSLAGGSLQTQYF
D: TRBD1; J: TRBJ1-1; V: TRBV4-2; length: 16; size: -; DNA: TGTGCCAGCAGCCAACCCTCCGGACAGGGGGCGGGGGGAGCTTTCTTT; CDR3: CASSQPSGQGAGGAFF
D: -; J: TRBJ2-1; V: TRBV3-1/TRBV3-2; length: 11; size: -; DNA: TGTGCCAGCAGCCACCTTCATGAGCAGTTCTTC; CDR3: CASSHLHEQFF
D: TRBD2; J: TRBJ2-1; V: TRBV4-2; length: 13; size: -; DNA: TGTGCCAGCAGCCTCCAGCGGGAGAATGAGCAGTTCTTC; CDR3: CASSLQRENEQFF
D: TRBD1; J: TRBJ1-4; V: TRBV19; length: 14; size: -; DNA: TGTGCCAGTGCTGCCCAGGGGGCGGATGAAAAACTGTTTTTT; CDR3: CASAAQGADEKLFF
D: TRBD1; J: TRBJ2-7; V: TRBV28; length: 14; size: -; DNA: TGTGCCAGCAGTGAGACAGGGGGATTCGACGAGCAGTACTTC; CDR3: CASSETGGFDEQYF
D: -; J: TRBJ1-6; V: TRBV12-5; length: 17; size: -; DNA: TGTGCTAGTGGTTTGCCCAGATCGGCCGGAGCGAATTCACCCCTCCACTTT; CDR3: CASGLPRSAGANSPLHF
D: -; J: TRBJ1-5; V: TRBV9; length: 15; size: -; DNA: TGTGCCAGCAGCGGGTTGGGACTGCAGGGTCAGCCCCAGCATTTT; CDR3: CASSGLGLQGQPQHF
D: TRBD2; J: TRBJ2-5; V: TRBV19; length: 15; size: -; DNA: TGTGCCAGTAGTATAGGGGCGGGAGCCTGGGAGACCCAGTACTTC; CDR3: CASSIGAGAWETQYF
D: -; J: TRBJ1-1; V: TRBV19; length: 17; size: -; DNA: TGTGCCAGCTTGAGGACGACAGTCTCATCAGATCACACTGAAGCTTTCTTT; CDR3: CASLRTTVSSDHTEAFF
D: -; J: TRBJ2-7; V: TRBV5-1; length: 14; size: -; DNA: TGCGCCAGCGGCACACTAGGGGGCTCCTACGAGCAGTACTTC; CDR3: CASGTLGGSYEQYF
D: -; J: TRBJ1-6; V: TRBV5-4; length: 15; size: -; DNA: TGTGCCAGCAGCCCGTCCGCGGTCTATAATTCACCCCTCCACTTT; CDR3: CASSPSAVYNSPLHF
D: -; J: TRBJ2-7; V: TRBV5-1; length: 16; size: once; DNA: TGCGCCAGCAGCTTGACGGCGTCCCAGGGGAACTACGAGCAGTACTTC; CDR3: CASSLTASQGNYEQYF
D: -; J: TRBJ1-4; V: TRBV6-5; length: 13; size: -; DNA: TGTGCCAGCAGGCGACAAGAGAATGAAAAACTGTTTTTT; CDR3: CASRRQENEKLFF
D: -; J: TRBJ2-1; V: TRBV21-1; length: 15; size: -; DNA: TGTGCCAGCAGCAGGGGACTAGCGGGTAACAATGAGCAGTTCTTC; CDR3: CASSRGLAGNNEQFF
D: -; J: TRBJ2-2; V: TRBV9; length: 15; size: -; DNA: TGTGCCAGCAGCCCCCGACAGGCGGACACCGGGGAGCTGTTTTTT; CDR3: CASSPRQADTGELFF
D: -; J: TRBJ1-6; V: TRBV5-3; length: 15; size: -; DNA: TGTGCCAGAAGCCCGGAGGACAGCTGGGATTCACCCCTCCACTTT; CDR3: CARSPEDSWDSPLHF
D: TRBD1; J: TRBJ1-2; V: TRBV27; length: 14; size: -; DNA: TGTGCCACTCGGGAGAGGACAGGAAGCTATGGCTACACCTTC; CDR3: CATRERTGSYGYTF
D: -; J: TRBJ1-1; V: TRBV13; length: 15; size: -; DNA: TGTGCCAGCAGCTTCTCCCTCAGGCCCGAGACTGAAGCTTTCTTT; CDR3: CASSFSLRPETEAFF
D: -; J: TRBJ1-5; V: TRBV6-6; length: 15; size: -; DNA: TGTGCCAGCAGCCCGGACAGAATTAGCAATCAGCCCCAGCATTTT; CDR3: CASSPDRISNQPQHF
D: -; J: TRBJ2-2; V: TRBV7-6; length: 17; size: -; DNA: TGTGCCAGCAGCTTACGACGGCTCTCGGGTGCAACCGGGGAGCTGTTTTTT; CDR3: CASSLRRLSGATGELFF
D: -; J: TRBJ1-3; V: TRBV28; length: 15; size: -; DNA: TGTGCCAGCAGCCACCCTAGGCGCTCTGGAAACACCATATATTTT; CDR3: CASSHPRRSGNTIYF